This record concerns one T cell receptor (beta chain) sequence. These data belong to a study of blood T cell repertoires in COVID-19. The overall study: Donors in the United States, Italy and Spain gave samples during acute or convalescent COVID-19. T cells, B-cell-depleted T cells, or PBMCs provided the cDNA or gDNA that served as material.

Study processing details: Counts of nucleated cells, estimated from reference gene primer amplification, were obtained. This table comes from immunoSEQ multiplex PCR, and its TCRdb copy is limited to in-frame clones, with some not included. The V and J calls and clone size come from that table; D and trimming were worked out from the DNA. This table has some 260,000 clones, 70% to 90% appearing once. Sequencing was done on a sample of peripheral blood. This clonotype was obtained from a woman aged 40-49 years who had recovered from COVID-19.

The CDR3 here is CASSHGDRITDTQYF. CDR3 DNA sequence: TGTGCCAGCAGTCACGGGGACAGGATCACAGATACGCAGTATTTT. This rearrangement joins TRBV3-1 (or the pseudogene TRBV3-2) to TRBJ2-3, with 8 bases fitting TRBD1. Germline V lookup: CDR1 LGHDT, CDR2 YNNKEL (reference sequence). This CDR3 has 15 residues. V gave up 6 bases and J gave up 2 bases; unmatched junction bases: 7.